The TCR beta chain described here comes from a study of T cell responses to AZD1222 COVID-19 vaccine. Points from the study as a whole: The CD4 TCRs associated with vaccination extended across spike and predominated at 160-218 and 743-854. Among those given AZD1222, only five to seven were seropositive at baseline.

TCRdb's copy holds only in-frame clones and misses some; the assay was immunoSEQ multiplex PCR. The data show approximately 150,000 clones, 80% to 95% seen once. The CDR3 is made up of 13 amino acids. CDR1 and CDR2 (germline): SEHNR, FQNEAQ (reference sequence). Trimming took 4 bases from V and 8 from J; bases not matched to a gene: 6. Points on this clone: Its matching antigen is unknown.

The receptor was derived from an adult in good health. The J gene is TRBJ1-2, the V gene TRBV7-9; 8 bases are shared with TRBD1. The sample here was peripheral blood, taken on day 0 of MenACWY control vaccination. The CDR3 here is CASSSGQGGGYTF. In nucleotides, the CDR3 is TGTGCCAGCAGCTCCGGACAGGGCGGAGGCTACACCTTC. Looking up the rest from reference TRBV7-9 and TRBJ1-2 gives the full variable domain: DTGVSQNPRHKITKRGQNVTFRCDPISEHNRLYWYRQTLGQGPEFLTYFQNEAQLEKSRLLSDRFSAERPKGSFSTLEIQRTEQGDSAMYLCASSSGQGGGYTFGSGTRLTVV.